Each of the 18 T cell receptor beta chains below was sequenced from the same sample in a study of cytomegalovirus exposure and HLA in healthy donors. Primers: 60 Vbeta forward and 13 Jbeta reverse. The protocol was immunoSEQ multiplex PCR, while the TCRdb copy is restricted to in-frame clones and leaves out a portion. The sample carries fewer than 110,000 clones, about 80% recorded once. Sequenced input: PBMCs. These TCRs come from a man aged 35 to 55 in good health and CMV-seronegative.

This chain links TRBV19 with TRBJ2-6; D may be TRBD1 (5 bases). The CDR3 spans 13 residues. V was clipped by 11 bases and J by 1 base, with 9 bases between them. Germline V lookup: CDR1 LNHDA, CDR2 SQIVND (reference sequence). CDR3 DNA: TGTGCCTCAGGGATATCTGGGGCCAACGTCCTGACTTTC. Its translation is CASGISGANVLTF.

This clone was counted once. The chain links TRBV2 to TRBJ1-1; D is undetermined. V gave up 7 bases and J gave up 0 bases, with 15 bases separating them. The CDR3 is made up of 15 amino acids. Germline V gives CDR1 SNHLY, CDR2 FYNNEI. The CDR3 region is CASTLENSMNTEAFF. The CDR3 DNA reads TGTGCCAGCACTCTGGAAAACAGTATGAACACTGAAGCTTTCTTT.

This clone was seen more than once but under ten times. This chain connects TRBV30 to TRBJ1-2, with 8 positions matching TRBD1. V shed 6 bases and J 3 bases; nucleotides not matched to a gene: 15. CDR3 length equals 16 residues. In germline, CDR1 is GTSNPN, CDR2 SVGIG (reference sequence). CDR3 loop: CACIRDRPSFYYGYTF. The CDR3 nucleotides read TGTGCCTGCATCCGGGACAGGCCCTCTTTTTACTATGGCTACACCTTC.

This chain joins TRBV6-1 and TRBJ2-5; possibly TRBD2 for D (6 bases). The V end lost 5 bases, the J end lost 5 bases, and 15 bases lay between the germline ends. The CDR3 length is 14 residues. In germline, CDR1 is MNHNS, CDR2 SASEGT. CDR3 in amino acids: CASSPTGVSETQYF. The CDR3 DNA reads as TGTGCCAGCAGTCCCACGGGGGTCTCCGAGACCCAGTACTTC.

V usage is TRBV19 and J usage is TRBJ2-7; D not resolved. The CDR3 covers 12 residues. The V end lost 3 bases, the J end lost 2 bases, and 5 bases lay between the germline ends. The germline V gene has CDR1 LNHDA and CDR2 SQIVND (reference sequence). This CDR3 reads CASSMAPYEQYF. The CDR3 nucleotides are TGTGCCAGTAGTATGGCTCCCTACGAGCAGTACTTC.

The chain is built from TRBV27 and TRBJ2-5, with TRBD2 as a possible D gene (7 bases). CDR1 and CDR2 (germline): MNHEY, SMNVEV (reference sequence). V lost 8 bases and J lost 3, with 16 bases in between. CDR3 length equals 14 residues. CDR3 DNA sequence: TGTGCCAGCGGGTCTAGAGGGGGGGAAGAGACCCAGTACTTC. Amino acids: CASGSRGGEETQYF.

The chain uses TRBV28 and TRBJ1-5; D perhaps matches TRBD1 (6 bases). With 7 bases removed from V and 0 bases from J, the gap between germline ends came to 13 bases. Per germline, CDR1 MDHEN and CDR2 SYDVKM. This CDR3 spans 15 amino acids. The CDR3 loop is CASINQGFSNQPQHF. DNA of the CDR3: TGTGCCAGCATCAACCAGGGGTTTAGCAATCAGCCCCAGCATTTT.

This chain connects TRBV6-1 to TRBJ2-1, with 11 positions matching TRBD2. This CDR3 is built from 17 residues. The junction had 11 bases not matched to a gene; V was cut back by 4 bases and J by 6 bases. The germline V gene has CDR1 MNHNS and CDR2 SASEGT. The CDR3 bases are TGTGCCAGCAGTGGCCTCTCTCTAGCGGGGGGCGTCAATGAGCAGTTCTTC. Its protein is CASSGLSLAGGVNEQFF.

This chain uses TRBV4-2 with TRBJ2-3; 10 nucleotides match TRBD2. The CDR3 is made up of 15 amino acids. J was trimmed by 5 bases and V by 4 bases; bases with no gene match: 6. Germline loops: CDR1 LGHNA, CDR2 YNFKEQ. The CDR3 bases are TGTGCCAGCAGCCGCGAGCGGGGGGGCGAAGATACGCAGTATTTT. Amino acids: CASSRERGGEDTQYF.

V gene TRBV7-9 combines with J gene TRBJ2-5; D possibly corresponds to TRBD1 (6 bases). The ends were cut back, 2 bases at V and 3 bases at J, with 10 bases in the middle. In germline, CDR1 is SEHNR, CDR2 FQNEAQ (reference sequence). This CDR3 region has 14 residues. The CDR3 region is CASSLNSGEETQYF. The DNA for the CDR3 is TGTGCCAGCAGCTTAAATTCAGGGGAAGAGACCCAGTACTTC.

J is TRBJ2-7 and V is TRBV15, with TRBD1 identical over 12 bases. The V gene end was trimmed by 6 bases and the J gene end by 10 bases; junction bases not matched to a gene: 10. This CDR3 comprises 14 residues. CDR1 and CDR2 from the germline V gene are LNHNV and YYDKDF (reference sequence). The CDR3 coding sequence is TGTGCCACCAGACATCCGGGACAGGGGGCAAATCAGTACTTC. Translating it yields CATRHPGQGANQYF.

The J gene is TRBJ2-3, the V gene TRBV7-2, with 13 positions matching TRBD2. The CDR3 extends over 16 amino acids. V lost 5 bases, J lost 4 bases, and 6 bases stayed unmatched. Germline loops: CDR1 SGHTA, CDR2 FQGNSA. CDR3 sequence (DNA): TGTGCCAGCAGCCGGACTAGCGGGGGCGGGGCAGATACGCAGTATTTT. Protein product: CASSRTSGGGADTQYF.

The V gene is TRBV5-1, the J gene TRBJ2-7; TRBD1 agrees at 8 bases. Germline V gene data show CDR1 as SGHRS and CDR2 as YFSETQ. V shed 2 bases, J shed 3 bases, and the junction held 7 bases outside the gene matches. The CDR3 is 15 amino acids. DNA of the CDR3: TGCGCCAGCAGCTTCACCAGGGGGCTATTCTACGAGCAGTACTTC. Protein sequence: CASSFTRGLFYEQYF. Full variable domain (remainder filled in from reference TRBV5-1 and TRBJ2-7): KAGVTQTPRYLIKTRGQQVTLSCSPISGHRSVSWYQQTPGQGLQFLFEYFSETQRNKGNFPGRFSGRQFSNSRSEMNVSTLELGDSALYLCASSFTRGLFYEQYFGPGTRLTVT.

V gene TRBV4-3 combines with J gene TRBJ2-7; tentatively, D is TRBD2 (6 bases). V gave up 2 bases and J gave up 6 bases, with 11 bases separating them. CDR1 is LGHNA, CDR2 YSLEER, per germline. The CDR3 consists of 13 residues. The DNA for the CDR3 is TGCGCCAGCAGCCAAAGACGCGGGACCGAGCAGTACGTC. As protein: CASSQRRGTEQYV.

The genes are TRBV29-1 and TRBJ2-5; perhaps TRBD1 as D (6 bases). The V end was cut by 1 base, the J end by 5 bases, with 11 bases between. This CDR3 spans 13 amino acids. The germline V gene has CDR1 SQVTM and CDR2 ANQGSEA. CDR3 protein: CSVEVVGAETQYF. CDR3 DNA sequence: TGCAGCGTTGAAGTGGTGGGGGCGGAGACCCAGTACTTC.

The chain recombines TRBV7-8 with TRBJ2-3; a weak D match, TRBD2 (6 bases). V was pared by 4 bases and J by 0 bases, with 14 bases between. The CDR3 spans 16 residues. Germline loops: CDR1 SGHVS, CDR2 FQNEAQ. CDR3 loop: CASSYGTFSSTDTQYF. The CDR3 DNA reads as TGTGCCAGCAGCTATGGGACTTTCTCTAGCACAGATACGCAGTATTTT.

The chain is built from TRBV29-1 and TRBJ1-5; D unclear. The CDR3 totals 13 residues. CDR1 is SQVTM and CDR2 is ANQGSEA in the germline V gene. V shed 4 bases and J shed 3 bases, with 10 bases lying between them. CDR3 in amino acids: CSVGLQPNQPQHF. The DNA of the CDR3 is TGCAGCGTTGGTCTACAGCCCAATCAGCCCCAGCATTTT.

This clone came up a few times. The chain recombines TRBV28 with TRBJ1-2; D is perhaps TRBD1 (6 bases). CDR1 is MDHEN and CDR2 is SYDVKM in the germline V gene. V lost 3 bases, J lost 6 bases, and 20 bases lay in between. CDR3 length equals 16 residues. CDR3 region: CASSFKVGGRNDGYTF. For the CDR3, the DNA is TGTGCCAGCAGTTTTAAGGTGGGGGGGCGGAATGATGGCTACACCTTC.